These 10 T cell receptor beta chains came from one sample sequenced in a study of control samples from healthy donors and cancer patients. Data came from immunoSEQ multiplex PCR; TCRdb stores just in-frame clones and leaves some out. The table shows tens of thousands of clones, with about four fifths occurring only once. Sample: blood. The receptor source for this set is a woman aged 55-70 years in good health.

CDR3 sequence (DNA): TGCGCCAGCAGCCAAGATAGGGACGGACGCTATGGCTACACCTTC. Translating gives CASSQDRDGRYGYTF. This rearrangement joins TRBV4-3 to TRBJ1-2; perhaps TRBD1 as D (5 bases). Looked up from germline, CDR1 is LGHNA and CDR2 is YSLEER. The ends were cut back, 0 bases at V and 4 bases at J, with 12 bases in the middle. CDR3 length: 15 residues.

V is TRBV19 and J is TRBJ2-1, with 8 bases identical to TRBD1. CDR1 is LNHDA and CDR2 is SQIVND in the germline V gene (reference sequence). The length of the CDR3 is 14 residues. V was pared by 11 bases and J by 7 bases, with 13 bases of the junction left unmatched. CDR3 region: CAARAQGARNEQFF. The CDR3 coding sequence is TGTGCCGCCCGGGCTCAGGGGGCGAGAAATGAGCAGTTCTTC.

The chain carries TRBV5-1 and TRBJ1-2; D gene uncertain. The CDR3 contains 13 residues. The germline CDR1 and CDR2 sequences are SGHRS and YFSETQ. The V end was cut by 2 bases, the J end by 3 bases, with 8 bases between. The CDR3 region has the DNA TGCGCCAGCAGCTTCACCAGTTACTATGGCTACACCTTC. Protein sequence: CASSFTSYYGYTF.

This chain connects TRBV7-8 to TRBJ1-4; D gene ambiguous. Trimming removed 3 bases from V and 0 bases from J, with 5 bases in between. The germline V gene has CDR1 SGHVS and CDR2 FQNEAQ. The CDR3 has 14 amino acids. The CDR3 sequence: CASSFRATNEKLFF. Here the CDR3 DNA reads TGTGCCAGCAGCTTCAGAGCAACTAATGAAAAACTGTTTTTT.

This chain joins TRBV10-1 and TRBJ2-3; D is perhaps TRBD2 (5 bases). Germline-derived CDR1 and CDR2 are WNHNN and SYGVQD (reference sequence). CDR3 length: 15 residues. V lost 2 bases, J lost 5 bases, and 14 bases lay in between. The CDR3 loop reads CASSESGGRKDTQYF. In nucleotides, the CDR3 is TGCGCCAGCAGTGAGAGTGGTGGGAGAAAAGATACGCAGTATTTT.

This clone was found a few times. V is TRBV19 and J is TRBJ1-6; D gene unclear. V lost 7 bases to trimming and J lost 0 bases, with 10 bases between them. The CDR3 has 15 residues. Germline values: CDR1 LNHDA, CDR2 SQIVND (reference sequence). The CDR3 region has the DNA TGTGCCAGTACTTGGCTCAGCTCCTATAATTCACCCCTCCACTTT. Protein: CASTWLSSYNSPLHF.

The chain is built from TRBV21-1 and TRBJ1-1; TRBD1 is the table's D call and was not checked against the DNA. TRBV21-1 is labeled a pseudogene. The CDR3 loop spans 16 amino acids. Here the CDR3 reads CASSPSGKGQGTEAFF. The CDR3 DNA follows: TGTGCCAGCAGCCCCTCCGGTAAGGGGCAAGGTACTGAAGCTTTCTTT.

This clone was observed a few times. This rearrangement joins TRBV10-3 to TRBJ1-2; D remains unclear. This CDR3 has 15 amino acids. Germline V gene data show CDR1 as ENHRY and CDR2 as SYGVKD. Trimming shortened V by 0 bases and J by 4 bases, and 12 bases separated the two germline ends. Here the CDR3 DNA reads TGTGCCATCAGTGAGTCGGCAGGTACCGGCTATGGCTACACCTTC. Its protein is CAISESAGTGYGYTF.

The chain employs TRBV12-3 or TRBV12-4 and TRBJ1-5; D perhaps matches TRBD1 (6 bases). This CDR3 has 13 amino acids. V dropped 5 bases and J dropped 4 bases, with 9 bases sitting between them. Written as DNA, the CDR3 is TGTGCCAGCAGTCCCGACAGGAATCAGCCCCAGCATTTT. Protein: CASSPDRNQPQHF.

This chain uses TRBV2 with TRBJ2-2; 7 bases map to TRBD2. With V trimmed by 2 bases and J by 0 bases, 3 bases remained unmatched. CDR3 size: 16 residues. Germline lookup yields CDR1 SNHLY and CDR2 FYNNEI. Here the CDR3 reads CASSEWSGANTGELFF. Written as DNA, the CDR3 is TGTGCCAGCAGTGAATGGAGCGGGGCGAACACCGGGGAGCTGTTTTTT.